This T cell receptor beta chain was sequenced during a study of blood T cell repertoires in COVID-19. Study overall: Nucleic acid was either cDNA or gDNA, and it came from T cells, B-cell-depleted T cells, or PBMCs.

Participant ages covered roughly 18 to 89 years across 25 or so US areas. V gave up 5 bases and J gave up 11 bases, with 18 bases separating them. The CDR3 is 14 residues long. Germline V CDR1 and CDR2: SGHAT, FQDESV (reference sequence). As processed by the authors: Quantification of nucleated cells was approximated via reference gene primer amplification. The protocol was immunoSEQ multiplex PCR, while the TCRdb copy is restricted to in-frame clones and leaves out a portion. V and J calls and clone size follow that table, whereas D and trimming were derived from the DNA. This sample has about 270,000 clones; roughly nine tenths occur once, and the top ten carry under 2.5%.

Sequencing used PBMCs or T cells enriched from blood (not recorded which). V and J are TRBV11-1 and TRBJ1-4; D call uncertain. This sequence was found in a woman in her sixties who had recovered from COVID-19. The CDR3 here is CASSHRALQTKLFF. The CDR3 nucleotides are TGTGCCAGCAGCCACAGAGCCCTACAAACGAAACTGTTTTTT.